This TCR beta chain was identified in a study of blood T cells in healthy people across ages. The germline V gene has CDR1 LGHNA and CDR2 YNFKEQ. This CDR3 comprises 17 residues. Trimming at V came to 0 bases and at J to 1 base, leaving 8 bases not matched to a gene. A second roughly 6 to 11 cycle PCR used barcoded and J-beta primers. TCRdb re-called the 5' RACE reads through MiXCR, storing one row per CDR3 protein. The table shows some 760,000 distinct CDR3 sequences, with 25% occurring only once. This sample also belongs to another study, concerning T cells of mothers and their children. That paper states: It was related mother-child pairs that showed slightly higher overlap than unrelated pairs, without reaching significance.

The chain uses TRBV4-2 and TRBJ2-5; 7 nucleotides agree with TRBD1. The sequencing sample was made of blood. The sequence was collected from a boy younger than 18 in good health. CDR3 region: CASSQDPWDSGQETQYF. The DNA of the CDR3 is TGTGCCAGCAGCCAAGATCCCTGGGACAGTGGCCAAGAGACCCAGTACTTC.